The clone carrying this T cell receptor (beta chain) has a handful of counts. Its antigen remains unidentified. One end of the junction is discordant with germline, which a read error may explain. Measured with immunoSEQ multiplex PCR; TCRdb has only the in-frame clones, and not every one. Of approximately 5,100 clones detected, about 66% appear once; the ten largest clones hold under 45%. This sample is drawn from a study of CD8 T cell repertoires and HIV-1 epitope variants. Study as a whole: Each of Twenty-five Gag and Nef epitope peptides stimulated a separate culture. Controls were a CMV, EBV and flu peptide pool, Ebola AY9 negative control, and no-peptide well.

Germline V gives CDR1 SSHAT, CDR2 FNYEAQ (reference sequence). CDR3 length: 13 residues. The chain links TRBV7-7 to TRBJ1-1; no clear D. This clonotype originated in a male donor with HIV. The sequenced material came from cultured CD8+ T cells derived from PBMCs. DNA of the CDR3: TGTGCTAGCAGCTTAGAATGGGGCACTGAAGCTTTCTTT. This gives the protein CASSLEWGTEAFF.